This T cell receptor beta chain emerged from a study of cytomegalovirus exposure and HLA in healthy donors. The CDR3 length is 14 residues. V dropped 7 bases and J dropped 0 bases, with 13 bases sitting between them. CDR1 and CDR2 from the germline V gene are MNHEY and SMNVEV (reference sequence). Primers: 60 Vbeta forward and 13 Jbeta reverse. The method was immunoSEQ multiplex PCR; TCRdb's version includes in-frame clones alone and lacks a portion of them. Of a few hundred thousand clones listed, about 86% were seen once; the top ten hold roughly 7.4%. The material sequenced was PBMCs. This sequence was found in an older woman in good health and CMV-seropositive. The chain combines TRBV27 with TRBJ2-7, with D tentatively TRBD1 (6 bases). The CDR3 nucleotides are TGTGCCAGCACCCAAACAGGGTACTCCTACGAGCAGTACTTC. Residues: CASTQTGYSYEQYF.